This TCR beta chain was recovered during a study of early T cells in non-severe SARS-CoV-2 infection. Study findings and constraints: Anti-spike CD8 specificities were favored by VDJdb matching, whose results missed private and CD4 specificities.

The CDR3 spans 15 residues. V lost 5 bases, J lost 0 bases, and 14 bases lay in between. Germline CDR1 reads LGHNA; CDR2 reads YNFKEQ. A note on this clonotype: No antigen is known for it.

TCRdb re-analysed the 5' RACE reads in MiXCR, keeping a single row per CDR3 protein. The data hold about 45,000 distinct CDR3 sequences, with around a tenth observed a single time. The V gene is TRBV4-2, the J gene TRBJ2-7, with a possible D match to TRBD1 (7 bases). Sequences were obtained from whole blood. This clonotype was obtained from an adult who was a healthcare worker with PCR-confirmed SARS-CoV-2 infection or an uninfected control (not recorded which). The CDR3 protein is CASSTGDSFSYEQYF. CDR3 bases: TGTGCCAGCAGCACGGGGGACAGTTTCTCCTACGAGCAGTACTTC.